This TCR beta chain appears in the sequencing data of a study of Ad26.COV2.S vaccination and SARS-CoV-2 variants. Study-wide background: Each vaccinee took Ad26.COV2.S intramuscularly, once or twice 56 days apart.

The treatment: over 15 received Ad26.COV2.S at low or high dose, single or two shots; roughly five received placebo; per-sample allocation not given. All samples were drawn on day 63, counting from the first vaccine or placebo injection. Method: immunoSEQ multiplex PCR; TCRdb's copy keeps in-frame clones and lacks some. This table holds about half a million clones, 89% found once. CDR3 length: 14 amino acids. Germline assignment: CDR1 MNHEY and CDR2 SVGAGI. Trimming cost V 6 bases and J 5 bases, with 16 bases left between them. This sample comprised peripheral blood, obtained in a trial of Ad26.COV2.S vaccine versus placebo. The chain combines TRBV6-5 with TRBJ2-5; tentatively, D is TRBD1 or TRBD2 (5 bases each). The TCR was taken from a person between 18 and 65 years old who received the Ad26.COV2.S COVID-19 vaccine or a placebo. CDR3 nucleotides: TGTGCCAGCAGCTACGGACTGGGACGGGAGACCCAGTACTTC. As protein: CASSYGLGRETQYF.